The next 2 T cell receptor beta chains were all read from a single sample in a study of shared clonotypes between healthy human individuals. Produced via immunoSEQ multiplex PCR; TCRdb's table is partial and in-frame only. The table lists millions of clones, over 85% of them singletons. The material sequenced was naive CD4+ T cells sorted from blood. Subset of the sample: CD45RA+ positively selected. These receptors were collected from a man aged 18 to 30 in good health.

The chain couples TRBV11-2 to TRBJ2-3; D may match TRBD1 or TRBD2 (5 bases each). The CDR3 totals 14 residues. Deletions cut 1 base from V and 6 bases from J, with 11 bases between. Germline CDR1 SGHAT, CDR2 FQNNGV. The CDR3 bases are TGTGCCAGCAGCTTAGGGGGCTGGGGGGATACGCAGTATTTT. Its protein is CASSLGGWGDTQYF.

This chain joins TRBV5-1 and TRBJ2-7, with 7 bases lining up with TRBD1. CDR3 length: 15 residues. The germline CDR1 and CDR2 sequences are SGHRS and YFSETQ. Trimming cost V 2 bases and J 5 bases; bases outside gene matches: 10. CDR3 coding DNA: TGCGCCAGCAGCTTTGGTGGGACAGTTAATGACGAGCAGTACTTC. Translating it yields CASSFGGTVNDEQYF.